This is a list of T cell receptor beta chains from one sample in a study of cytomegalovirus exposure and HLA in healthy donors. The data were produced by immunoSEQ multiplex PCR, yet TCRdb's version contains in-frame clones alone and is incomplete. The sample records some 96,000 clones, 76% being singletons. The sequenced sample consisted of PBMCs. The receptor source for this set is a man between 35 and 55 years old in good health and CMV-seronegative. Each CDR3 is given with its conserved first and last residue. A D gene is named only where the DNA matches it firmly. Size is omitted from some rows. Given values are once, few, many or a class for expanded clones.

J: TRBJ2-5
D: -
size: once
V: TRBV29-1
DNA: TGCAGCGTTTTTGAACTCCAAGAGACCCAGTACTTC
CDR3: CSVFELQETQYF

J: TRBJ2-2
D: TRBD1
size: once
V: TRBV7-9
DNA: TGTGCCAGCAGCTGGGAACAGGGGCCCTCCACCGGGGAGCTGTTTTTT
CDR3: CASSWEQGPSTGELFF

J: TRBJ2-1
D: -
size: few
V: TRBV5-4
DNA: TGTGCCAGCAGCTTGCCCGGCAATGAGCAGTTCTTC
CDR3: CASSLPGNEQFF

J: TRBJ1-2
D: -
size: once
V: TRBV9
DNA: TGTGCCAGCAGCGTAGACAGGGCCCACTATGGCTACGCCTTC
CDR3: CASSVDRAHYGYAF

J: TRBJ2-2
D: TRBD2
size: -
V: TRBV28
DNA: TGTGCCAGCAGTTTATCCCGTTTGACTAGCGGGAGGGGGAACACCGGGGAGCTGTTTTTT
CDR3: CASSLSRLTSGRGNTGELFF

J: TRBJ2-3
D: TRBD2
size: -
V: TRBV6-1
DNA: TGTGCCAGCAGTGAATTCGGGACTAGCCGTACTAGCACAGATACGCAGTATTTT
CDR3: CASSEFGTSRTSTDTQYF

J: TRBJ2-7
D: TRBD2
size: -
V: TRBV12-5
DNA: TGTGCTAGTGGTTTGCCACCGGGGGGACTCACACAAAATCGGGGGGGCCCACTCTACGAGCAGTACTTC
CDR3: CASGLPPGGLTQNRGGPLYEQYF

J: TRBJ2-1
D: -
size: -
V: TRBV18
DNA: TGTGCCAGCTCACCACTGGGCGGGGCCGGGGGAAATGAGCAGTTCTTC
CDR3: CASSPLGGAGGNEQFF

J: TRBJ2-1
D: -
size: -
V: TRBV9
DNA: TGTGCCAGCAGCGTAGAGGCTTTACGGGGAACCTACAATGAGCAGTTCTTC
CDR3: CASSVEALRGTYNEQFF

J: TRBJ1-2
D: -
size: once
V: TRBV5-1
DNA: TGCGCCAGCAGCCCCCAAGGGGACTATGGCTACACCTTC
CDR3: CASSPQGDYGYTF

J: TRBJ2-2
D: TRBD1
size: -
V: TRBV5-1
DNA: TGCGCCAGCAGGACAGGGGTAAACACCGGGGAGCTGTTTTTT
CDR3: CASRTGVNTGELFF

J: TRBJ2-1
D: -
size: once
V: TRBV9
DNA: TGTGCCAGCAGCGGCTCTCTTAGGGGGACCTACAATGAGCAGTTCTTC
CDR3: CASSGSLRGTYNEQFF

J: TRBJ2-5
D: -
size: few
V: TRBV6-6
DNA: TGTGCCAGCAGTTACTCGAGGAGGGGAAAAGAGACCCAGTACTTC
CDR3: CASSYSRRGKETQYF

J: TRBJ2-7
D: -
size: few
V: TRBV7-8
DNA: TGTGCCAGCAGCCGACGGACTCCTCCCCAGTACTTC
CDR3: CASSRRTPPQYF

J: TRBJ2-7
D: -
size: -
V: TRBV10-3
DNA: TGTGCCATCAGTGACGGGGGAGTGGCCTACGAGCAGTACTTC
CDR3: CAISDGGVAYEQYF

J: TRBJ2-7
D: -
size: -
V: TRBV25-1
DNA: TGTGCCAGCAGTGAATTTAAGGAGGGGTCCTACGAGCAGTACTTC
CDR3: CASSEFKEGSYEQYF

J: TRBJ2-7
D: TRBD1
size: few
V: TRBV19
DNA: TGTGCCAGTAGTGCCGGGACAGTCACGACCTACGAGCAGTACTTC
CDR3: CASSAGTVTTYEQYF

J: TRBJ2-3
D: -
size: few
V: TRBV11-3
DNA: TGTGCCAGCAGCTTTGGCGGGGCCAGCACAGATACGCAGTATTTT
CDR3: CASSFGGASTDTQYF

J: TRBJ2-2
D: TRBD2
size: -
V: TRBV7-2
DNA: TGTGCCAGCAGCTTAGCTACGAGGCTAGCGGGGGCCGAGAACACCGGGGAGCTGTTTTTT
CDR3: CASSLATRLAGAENTGELFF

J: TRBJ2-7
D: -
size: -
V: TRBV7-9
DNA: TGTGCCAGCAGCTTAGCGCTGAGTTACGAGCAGTACTTC
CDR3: CASSLALSYEQYF

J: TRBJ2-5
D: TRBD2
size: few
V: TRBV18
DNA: TGTGCCAGCTCACCACGGCTAGCGGGAGCGGGTAAAGAGACCCAGTACTTC
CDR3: CASSPRLAGAGKETQYF

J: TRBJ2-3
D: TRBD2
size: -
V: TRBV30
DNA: TGTGCCTGGGCCGGGGGGGGCGCAGTGGGAAATACGCAGTATTTT
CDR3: CAWAGGGAVGNTQYF

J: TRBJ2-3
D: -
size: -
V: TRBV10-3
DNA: TGTGCCATCGGAACAGGGCCAGATACGCAGTATTTT
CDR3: CAIGTGPDTQYF

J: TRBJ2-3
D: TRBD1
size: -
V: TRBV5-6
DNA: TGTGCCAGCAGCTCGGACAGGGGGCCAAGGACAGATACGCAGTATTTT
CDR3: CASSSDRGPRTDTQYF

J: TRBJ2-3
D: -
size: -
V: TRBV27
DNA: TGTGCCAGCACCGACAGGACTAGCACAGATACGCAGTATTTT
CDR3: CASTDRTSTDTQYF

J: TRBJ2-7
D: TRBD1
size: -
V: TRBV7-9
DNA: TGTGCCAGCAGCTTAACGGGACAGGGGGCGCGGTCCTACGAGCAGTACTTC
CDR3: CASSLTGQGARSYEQYF

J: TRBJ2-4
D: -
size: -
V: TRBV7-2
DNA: TGTGCCAGCAGCTTAGAGTTGCGAAATTACGGCAAAAACATTCAGTACTTC
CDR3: CASSLELRNYGKNIQYF

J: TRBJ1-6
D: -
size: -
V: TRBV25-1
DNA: TGTGCCAGCAGTCATCAGGGTGGATCACCCCTCCACTTT
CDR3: CASSHQGGSPLHF

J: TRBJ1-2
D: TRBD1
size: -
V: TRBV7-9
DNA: TGTGCCAGCAGCTCCGGGACAGGTGGTCTATCTGGTACCTTC
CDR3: CASSSGTGGLSGTF

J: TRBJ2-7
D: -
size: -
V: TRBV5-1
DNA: TGCGCCAGCAGCTTGAACGCTGTGGCAAAAACAACCTACGAGCAGTACTTC
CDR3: CASSLNAVAKTTYEQYF

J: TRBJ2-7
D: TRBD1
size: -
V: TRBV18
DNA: TGTGCCAGCTCACCACCTCCGGGGAGGACAGGGGGCTACGAGCAGTACTTC
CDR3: CASSPPPGRTGGYEQYF

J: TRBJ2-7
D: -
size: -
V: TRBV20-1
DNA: TGCAGTGCTGGACAAGCCTACGAGCAGTACTTC
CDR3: CSAGQAYEQYF

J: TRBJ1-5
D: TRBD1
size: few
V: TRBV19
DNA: TGTGCCAGTAGTATTGGGGACAGGAGCTTTACCTGGGGGCCCCAGCATTTT
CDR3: CASSIGDRSFTWGPQHF

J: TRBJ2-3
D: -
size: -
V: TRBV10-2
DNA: TGCGCCAGCAGTCCGCGGGGCGTTACGCAGTATTTT
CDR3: CASSPRGVTQYF

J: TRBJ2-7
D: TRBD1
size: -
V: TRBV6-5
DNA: TGTGCCAGCAGTGTGGACAGGGAAGGCTCCTACGAGCAGTACTTC
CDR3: CASSVDREGSYEQYF

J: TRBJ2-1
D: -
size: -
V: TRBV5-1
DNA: TGCGCCAGCTCGACTAATGCGGGGTACTACAATGAGCAGTTCTTC
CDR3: CASSTNAGYYNEQFF

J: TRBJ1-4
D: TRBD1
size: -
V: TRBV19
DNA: TGTGCCAGTACGTCTAGGGACAGTAATGAAAAACTGTTTTTT
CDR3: CASTSRDSNEKLFF

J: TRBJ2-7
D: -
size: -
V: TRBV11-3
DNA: TGTGCCAGCAGCTTAGGGACTTCTCCCGAGCAGTACTTC
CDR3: CASSLGTSPEQYF

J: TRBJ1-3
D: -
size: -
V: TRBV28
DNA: TGTGCCAGCAGTTTAGGAGGGTCTGGAAACACCATATATTTT
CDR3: CASSLGGSGNTIYF

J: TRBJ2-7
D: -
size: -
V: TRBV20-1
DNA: TGCAGTGCTAGCGCATCTTACGAGCAGTACTTC
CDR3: CSASASYEQYF

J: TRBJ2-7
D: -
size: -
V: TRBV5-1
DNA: TGCGCCAGCAGCTTGGAGGAACAGGGTAACTCCTACGAGCAGTACTTC
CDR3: CASSLEEQGNSYEQYF

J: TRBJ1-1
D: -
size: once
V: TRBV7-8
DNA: TGTGCCAGCAGCTCCTTAGCCCGGACAGATATGAACACTGAAGCTTTCTTT
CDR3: CASSSLARTDMNTEAFF

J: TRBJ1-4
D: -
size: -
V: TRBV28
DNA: TGTGCCAGCAGCCCTTTGGGGCAGAGCGAAAAACTGTTTTTT
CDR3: CASSPLGQSEKLFF

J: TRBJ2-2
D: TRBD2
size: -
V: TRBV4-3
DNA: TGCGCCAGCTCGAGACAGCTAGCGGCTAACACCGGGGAGCTGTTTTTT
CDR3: CASSRQLAANTGELFF

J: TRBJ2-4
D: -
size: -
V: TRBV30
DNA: TGTGCCTGGGTGAGGACCAAAAACATTCAGTACTTC
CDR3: CAWVRTKNIQYF

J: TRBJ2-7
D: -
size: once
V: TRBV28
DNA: TGTGCCAGCAGTCCGCGCGGCTACGAGCAGTACTTC
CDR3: CASSPRGYEQYF

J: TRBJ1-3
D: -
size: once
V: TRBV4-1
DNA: TGCGCCAGCAGCCATCCCGGGGTCTCTGGAAACACCATATATTTT
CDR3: CASSHPGVSGNTIYF

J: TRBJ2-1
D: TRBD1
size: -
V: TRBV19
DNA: TGTGCCAGTAGTAACTCAGGGGGCCACAATGAGCAGTTCTTC
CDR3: CASSNSGGHNEQFF

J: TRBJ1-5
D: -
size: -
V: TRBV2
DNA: TGTGCCAGCAGTGAATTGGGGGCCTATAGCAATCAGCCCCAGCATTTT
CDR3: CASSELGAYSNQPQHF

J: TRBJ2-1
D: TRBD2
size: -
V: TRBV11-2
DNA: TGTGCCAGCAGCTTGGGACTAGTTAGCTACAATGAGCAGTTCTTC
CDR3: CASSLGLVSYNEQFF

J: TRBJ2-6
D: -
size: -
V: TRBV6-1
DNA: TGTGCCAGCAGTGAACACAGTGGCTCTGGGGCCAACGTCCTGACTTTC
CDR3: CASSEHSGSGANVLTF

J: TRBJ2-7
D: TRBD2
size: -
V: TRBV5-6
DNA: TGTGCCAGCAGCTTGCCCTATTGGCGGGAGGGTGGGGAGCAGTACTTC
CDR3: CASSLPYWREGGEQYF

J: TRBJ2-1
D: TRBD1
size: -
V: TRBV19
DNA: TGTGCCATTCGGGGACAGGGGGCGCAAAGAGATGAGCAGTTCTTC
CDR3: CAIRGQGAQRDEQFF

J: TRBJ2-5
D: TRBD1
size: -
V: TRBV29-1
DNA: TGCAGCGTTGAGGGGACAGGGGGCTACCAAGAGACCCAGTACTTC
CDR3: CSVEGTGGYQETQYF